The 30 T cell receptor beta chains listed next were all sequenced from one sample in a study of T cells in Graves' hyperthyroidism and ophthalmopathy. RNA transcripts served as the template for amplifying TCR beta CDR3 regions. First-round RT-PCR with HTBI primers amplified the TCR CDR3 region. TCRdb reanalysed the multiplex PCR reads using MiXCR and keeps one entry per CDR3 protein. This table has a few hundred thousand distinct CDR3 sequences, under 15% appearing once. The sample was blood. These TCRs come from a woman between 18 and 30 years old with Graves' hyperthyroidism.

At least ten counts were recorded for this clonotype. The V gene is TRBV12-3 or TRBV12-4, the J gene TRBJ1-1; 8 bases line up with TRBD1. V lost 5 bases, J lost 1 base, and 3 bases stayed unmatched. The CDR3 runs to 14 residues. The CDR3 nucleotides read TGTGCCAGCAGTCAGACAGGGGCGAACACTGAAGCTTTCTTT. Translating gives CASSQTGANTEAFF.

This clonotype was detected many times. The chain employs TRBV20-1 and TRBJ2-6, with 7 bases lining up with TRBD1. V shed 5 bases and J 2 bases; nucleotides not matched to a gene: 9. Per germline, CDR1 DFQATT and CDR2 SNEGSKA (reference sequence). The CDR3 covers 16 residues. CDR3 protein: CSARATGTTGANVLTF. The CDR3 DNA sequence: TGCAGTGCTCGAGCGACAGGGACCACTGGGGCCAACGTCCTGACTTTC.

The CDR3: CASSQEVSRPDEQFF. The CDR3 DNA follows: TGCGCCAGCAGCCAAGAGGTGTCCCGACCGGATGAGCAGTTCTTC. The chain employs TRBV4-1 and TRBJ2-1; D not resolved. Trimming took 0 bases from V and 8 from J, leaving 14 bases between them. Per germline, CDR1 MGHRA and CDR2 YSYEKL. The CDR3 spans 15 residues.

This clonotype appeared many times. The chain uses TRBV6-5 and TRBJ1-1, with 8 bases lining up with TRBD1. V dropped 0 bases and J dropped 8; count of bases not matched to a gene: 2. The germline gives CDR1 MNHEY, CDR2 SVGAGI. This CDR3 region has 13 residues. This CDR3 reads CASSYSGQGEAFF. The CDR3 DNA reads TGTGCCAGCAGTTACTCTGGACAGGGAGAAGCTTTCTTT.

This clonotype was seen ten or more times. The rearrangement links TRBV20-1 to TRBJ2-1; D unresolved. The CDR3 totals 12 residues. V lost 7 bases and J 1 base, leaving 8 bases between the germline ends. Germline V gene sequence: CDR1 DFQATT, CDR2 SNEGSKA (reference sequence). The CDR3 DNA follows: TGCAGTGTGCAGGTTTCCTACAATGAGCAGTTCTTC. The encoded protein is CSVQVSYNEQFF.

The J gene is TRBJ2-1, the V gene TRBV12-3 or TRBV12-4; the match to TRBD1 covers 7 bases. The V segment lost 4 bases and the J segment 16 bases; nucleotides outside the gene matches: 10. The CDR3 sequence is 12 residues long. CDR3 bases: TGTGCCAGCAGTTCGACAGGGAAAGCCTCTTTCTTC. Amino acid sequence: CASSSTGKASFF.

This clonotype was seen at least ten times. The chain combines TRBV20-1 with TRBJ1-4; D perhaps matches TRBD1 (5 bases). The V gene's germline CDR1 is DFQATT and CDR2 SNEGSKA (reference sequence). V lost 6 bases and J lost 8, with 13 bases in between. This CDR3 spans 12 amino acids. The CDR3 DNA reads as TGCAGTGCCCAGGACACATGGGAAAAACTGTTTTTT. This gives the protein CSAQDTWEKLFF.

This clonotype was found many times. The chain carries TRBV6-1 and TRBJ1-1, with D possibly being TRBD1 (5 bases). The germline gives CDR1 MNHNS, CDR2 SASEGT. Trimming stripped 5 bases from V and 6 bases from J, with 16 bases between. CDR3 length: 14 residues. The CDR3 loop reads CASSSEGLGAEAFF. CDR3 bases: TGTGCCAGCAGTTCGGAAGGGTTGGGGGCTGAAGCTTTCTTT.

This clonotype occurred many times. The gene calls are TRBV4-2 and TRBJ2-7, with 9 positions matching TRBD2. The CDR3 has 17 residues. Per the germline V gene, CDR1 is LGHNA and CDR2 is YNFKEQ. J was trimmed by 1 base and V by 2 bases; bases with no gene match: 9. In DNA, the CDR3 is TGTGCCAGCAGCCAATTCGTAGTAGCGGGAGCATCCTACGAGCAGTACTTC. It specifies CASSQFVVAGASYEQYF.

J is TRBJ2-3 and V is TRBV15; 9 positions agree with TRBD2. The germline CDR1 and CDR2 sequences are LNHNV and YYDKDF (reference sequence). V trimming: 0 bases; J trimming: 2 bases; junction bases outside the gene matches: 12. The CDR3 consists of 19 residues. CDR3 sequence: CATSRDGGRLAELTDTQYF. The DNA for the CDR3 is TGTGCCACCAGCAGAGATGGGGGGAGACTAGCGGAACTCACAGATACGCAGTATTTT. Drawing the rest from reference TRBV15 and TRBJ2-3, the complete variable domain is DAMVIQNPRYQVTQFGKPVTLSCSQTLNHNVMYWYQQKSSQAPKLLFHYYDKDFNNEADTPDNFQSRRPNTSFCFLDIRSPGLGDTAMYLCATSRDGGRLAELTDTQYFGPGTRLTVL.

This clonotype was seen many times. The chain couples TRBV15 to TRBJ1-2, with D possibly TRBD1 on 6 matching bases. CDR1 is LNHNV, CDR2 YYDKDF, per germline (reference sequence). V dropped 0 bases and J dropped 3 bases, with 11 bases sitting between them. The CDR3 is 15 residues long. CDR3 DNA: TGTGCCACCAGCAGAGATCGGGACACTTACTATGGCTACACCTTC. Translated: CATSRDRDTYYGYTF.

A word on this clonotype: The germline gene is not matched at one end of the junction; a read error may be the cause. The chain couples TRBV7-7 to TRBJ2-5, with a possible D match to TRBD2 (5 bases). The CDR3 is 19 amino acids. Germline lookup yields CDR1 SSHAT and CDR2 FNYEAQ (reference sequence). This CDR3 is CASSLVWGEGYRGQETQYF. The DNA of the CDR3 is TGTGCTAGCAGCTTAGTTTGGGGTGAGGGCTACCGAGGACAAGAGACCCAGTACTTC.

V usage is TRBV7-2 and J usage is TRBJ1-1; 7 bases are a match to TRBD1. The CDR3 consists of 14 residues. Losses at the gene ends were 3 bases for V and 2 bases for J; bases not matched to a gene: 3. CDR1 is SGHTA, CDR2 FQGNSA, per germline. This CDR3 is CASSLTGTNTEAFF. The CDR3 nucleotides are TGTGCCAGCAGCTTGACAGGGACAAACACTGAAGCTTTCTTT.

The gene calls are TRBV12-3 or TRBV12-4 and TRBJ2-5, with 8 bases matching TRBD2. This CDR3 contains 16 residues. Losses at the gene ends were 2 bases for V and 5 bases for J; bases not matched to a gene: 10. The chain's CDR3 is CASSLSGGTVSETQYF. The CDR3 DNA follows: TGTGCCAGCAGTTTAAGCGGGGGCACGGTTTCGGAGACCCAGTACTTC.

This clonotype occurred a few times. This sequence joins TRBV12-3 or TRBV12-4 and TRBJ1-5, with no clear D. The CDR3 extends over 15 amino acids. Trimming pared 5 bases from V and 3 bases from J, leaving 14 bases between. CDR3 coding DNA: TGTGCCAGCAGTAACCGGGCCCTCCTCAATCAGCCCCAGCATTTT. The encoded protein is CASSNRALLNQPQHF.

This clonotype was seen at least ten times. The CDR3 DNA follows: TGTGCCAGCAGCCTGAGGGATCCTGAAGCTTTCTTT. Its translation: CASSLRDPEAFF. The rearrangement links TRBV12-3 or TRBV12-4 to TRBJ1-1; no clear D. CDR3 size: 12 residues. The V end was cut by 6 bases, the J end by 6 bases, with 11 bases between.

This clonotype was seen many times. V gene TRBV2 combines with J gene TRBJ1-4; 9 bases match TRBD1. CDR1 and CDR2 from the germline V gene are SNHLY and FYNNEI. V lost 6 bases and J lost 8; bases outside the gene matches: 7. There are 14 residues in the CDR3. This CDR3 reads CASSPGQGYEKLFF. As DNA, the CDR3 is TGTGCCAGCAGCCCGGGACAGGGTTACGAAAAACTGTTTTTT.

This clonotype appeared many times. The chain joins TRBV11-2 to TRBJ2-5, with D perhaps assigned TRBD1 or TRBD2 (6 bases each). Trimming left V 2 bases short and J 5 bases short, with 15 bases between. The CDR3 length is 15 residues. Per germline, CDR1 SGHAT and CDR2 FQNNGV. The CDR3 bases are TGTGCCAGCAGCTTAAGGGGGGCCGAAACGGAGACCCAGTACTTC. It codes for CASSLRGAETETQYF.

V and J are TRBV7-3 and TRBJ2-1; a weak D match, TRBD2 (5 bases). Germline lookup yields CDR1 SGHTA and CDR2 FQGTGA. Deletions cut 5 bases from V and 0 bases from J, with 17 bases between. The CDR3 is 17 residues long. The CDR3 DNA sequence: TGTGCCAGCAGCCCCCGGGTGGAGCGGAGCTCCTACAATGAGCAGTTCTTC. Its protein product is CASSPRVERSSYNEQFF.

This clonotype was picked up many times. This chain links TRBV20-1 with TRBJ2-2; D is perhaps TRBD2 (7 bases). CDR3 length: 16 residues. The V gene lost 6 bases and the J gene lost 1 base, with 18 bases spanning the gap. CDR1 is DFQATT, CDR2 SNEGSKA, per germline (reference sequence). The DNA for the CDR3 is TGCAGTGCCCCCTCTTGGGGGGGCTGGAACACCGGGGAGCTGTTTTTT. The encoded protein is CSAPSWGGWNTGELFF.

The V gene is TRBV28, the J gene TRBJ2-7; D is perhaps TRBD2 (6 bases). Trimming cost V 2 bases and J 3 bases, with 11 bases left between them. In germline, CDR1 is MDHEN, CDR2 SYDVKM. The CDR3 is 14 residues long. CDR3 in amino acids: CASSLRAGIYEQYV. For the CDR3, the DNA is TGTGCCAGCAGTTTAAGAGCGGGTATCTACGAGCAGTACGTC.

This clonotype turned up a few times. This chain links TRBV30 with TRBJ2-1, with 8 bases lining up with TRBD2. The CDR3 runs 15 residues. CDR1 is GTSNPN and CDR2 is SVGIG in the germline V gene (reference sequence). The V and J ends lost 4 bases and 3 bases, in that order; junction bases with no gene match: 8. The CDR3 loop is CAWTRLAGGYNEQFF. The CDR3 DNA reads TGTGCCTGGACCCGTCTCGCGGGAGGCTACAATGAGCAGTTCTTC.

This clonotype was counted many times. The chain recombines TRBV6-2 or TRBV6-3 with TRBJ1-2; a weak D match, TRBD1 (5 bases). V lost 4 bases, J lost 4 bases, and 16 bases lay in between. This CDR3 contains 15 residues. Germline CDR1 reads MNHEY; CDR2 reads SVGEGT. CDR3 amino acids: CASSSPPGGGYGYTF. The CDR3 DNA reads TGTGCCAGCAGTTCACCACCTGGGGGAGGCTATGGCTACACCTTC.

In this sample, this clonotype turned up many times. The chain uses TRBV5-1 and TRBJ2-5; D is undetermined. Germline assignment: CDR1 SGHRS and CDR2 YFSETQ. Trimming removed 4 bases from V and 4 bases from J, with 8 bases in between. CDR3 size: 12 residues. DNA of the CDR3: TGCGCCAGCAGCCGGATGGGAGAGACCCAGTACTTC. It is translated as CASSRMGETQYF.

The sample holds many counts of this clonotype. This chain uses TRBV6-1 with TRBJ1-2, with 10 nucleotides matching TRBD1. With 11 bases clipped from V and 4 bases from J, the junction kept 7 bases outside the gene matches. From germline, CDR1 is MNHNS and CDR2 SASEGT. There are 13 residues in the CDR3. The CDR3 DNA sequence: TGTGCCGCCCGGGACAGGGGTGGCTATGGCTACACCTTC. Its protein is CAARDRGGYGYTF.

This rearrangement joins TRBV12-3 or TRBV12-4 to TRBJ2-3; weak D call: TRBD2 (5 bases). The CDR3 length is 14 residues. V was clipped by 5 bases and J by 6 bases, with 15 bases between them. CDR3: CASSESTRYDTQYF. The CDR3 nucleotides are TGTGCCAGCAGTGAGTCAACTAGATACGATACGCAGTATTTT.

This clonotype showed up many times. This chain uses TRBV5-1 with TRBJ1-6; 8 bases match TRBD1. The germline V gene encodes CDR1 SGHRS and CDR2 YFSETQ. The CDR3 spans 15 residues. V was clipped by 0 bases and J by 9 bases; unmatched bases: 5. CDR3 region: CASSLARDRSSPLHF. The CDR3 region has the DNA TGCGCCAGCAGCTTGGCCCGGGACAGGAGTTCACCCCTCCACTTT.

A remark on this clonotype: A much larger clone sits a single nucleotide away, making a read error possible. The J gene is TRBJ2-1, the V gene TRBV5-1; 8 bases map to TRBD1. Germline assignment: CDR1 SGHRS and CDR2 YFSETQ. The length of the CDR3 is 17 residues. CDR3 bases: TGCACCAGCAGCCAACAGGGGGTGGGAGGCTCCTACAATGAGCAGTTCTTC. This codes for CTSSQQGVGGSYNEQFF.

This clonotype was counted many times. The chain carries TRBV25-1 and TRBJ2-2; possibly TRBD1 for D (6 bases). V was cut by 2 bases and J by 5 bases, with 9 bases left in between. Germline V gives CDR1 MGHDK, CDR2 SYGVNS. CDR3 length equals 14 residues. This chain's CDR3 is CASSEETGTGELFF. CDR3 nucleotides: TGTGCCAGCAGTGAAGAGACAGGAACCGGGGAGCTGTTTTTT.

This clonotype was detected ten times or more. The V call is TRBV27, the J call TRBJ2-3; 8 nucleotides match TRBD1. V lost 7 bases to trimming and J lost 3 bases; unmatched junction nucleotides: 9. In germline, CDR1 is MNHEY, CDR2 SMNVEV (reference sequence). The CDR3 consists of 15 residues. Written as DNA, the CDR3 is TGTGCCAGCACCTCAGGGGGCGCGGGGACAGATACGCAGTATTTT. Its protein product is CASTSGGAGTDTQYF.